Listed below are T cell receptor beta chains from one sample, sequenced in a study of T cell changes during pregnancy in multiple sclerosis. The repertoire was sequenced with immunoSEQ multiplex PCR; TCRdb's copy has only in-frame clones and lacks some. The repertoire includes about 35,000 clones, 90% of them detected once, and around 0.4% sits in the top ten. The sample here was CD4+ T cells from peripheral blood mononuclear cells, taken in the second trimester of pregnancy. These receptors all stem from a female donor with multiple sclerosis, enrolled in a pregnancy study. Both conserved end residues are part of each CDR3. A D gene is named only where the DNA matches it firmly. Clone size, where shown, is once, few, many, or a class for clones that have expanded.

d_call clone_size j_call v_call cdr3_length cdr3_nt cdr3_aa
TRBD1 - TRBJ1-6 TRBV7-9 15 TGTGCCAGCACCCCGGGACAGGGGGCATTATCACCCCTCCACTTT CASTPGQGALSPLHF
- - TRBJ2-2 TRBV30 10 TGTGCCTGGAGACGGGGGGAGCTGTTTTTT CAWRRGELFF
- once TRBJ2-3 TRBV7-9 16 TGTGCCAGCAGCTCATGGGGGGACAGTTTCTGGGATACGCAGTATTTT CASSSWGDSFWDTQYF
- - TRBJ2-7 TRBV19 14 TGTGCCAGTAGTCTCCAACCGAGCTCCTACGAGCAGTACTTC CASSLQPSSYEQYF
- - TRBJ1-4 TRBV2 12 TGTGCCAGCAGTGGACAGAGTCAAAAACTGTTTTTT CASSGQSQKLFF
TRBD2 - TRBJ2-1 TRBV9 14 TGTGCCAGCAGCCCAGGACTAGCGCTCAATGAGCAGTTCTTC CASSPGLALNEQFF
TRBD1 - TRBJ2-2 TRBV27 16 TGTGCCAGCAAACAGGGGCATCTTGTGAACACCGGGGAGCTGTTTTTT CASKQGHLVNTGELFF
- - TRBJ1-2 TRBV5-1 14 TGCGCCAGCAGCTTGGGTCCGGGGGTTTCGGGCTACACCTTC CASSLGPGVSGYTF
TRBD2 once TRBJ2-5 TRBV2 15 TGTGCCAGCAGTGAGGGGCTAGCGGGAGCAGAGACCCAGTACTTC CASSEGLAGAETQYF
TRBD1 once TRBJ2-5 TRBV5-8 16 TGTGCCAGCAGCCCCTGGACAGGGGGCCGTCAAGAGACCCAGTACTTC CASSPWTGGRQETQYF
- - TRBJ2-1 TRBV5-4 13 TGTGCCAGCAGCTTGGGACTCTACAATGAGCAGTTCTTC CASSLGLYNEQFF
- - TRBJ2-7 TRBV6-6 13 TGTGCCAGCAGGTGGGCCGGCCTCTACGAGCAGTACTTC CASRWAGLYEQYF
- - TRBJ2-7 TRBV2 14 TGTGCCAGCAGTGATGCTGCGGCCTCCTACGAGCAGTACTTC CASSDAAASYEQYF
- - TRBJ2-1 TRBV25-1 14 TGTGCCAGCAGGAGGGGGAACAGGCTGCATGAGCAGTTCTTC CASRRGNRLHEQFF
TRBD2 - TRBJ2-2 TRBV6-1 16 TGTGCCAGCAGTGAACTAGCGGGAGTAGGAACCGGGGAGCTGTTTTTT CASSELAGVGTGELFF
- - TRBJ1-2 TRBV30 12 TGTGCCTGGAGTGTACTCAGGGTAGGCTACACCTTC CAWSVLRVGYTF
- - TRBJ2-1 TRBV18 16 TGTGCCAGCTCACCTCGGACAGCTTACTCCTACAATGAGCAGTTCTTC CASSPRTAYSYNEQFF
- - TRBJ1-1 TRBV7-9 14 TGTGCCAGCAGCTTAAATACAGGGAACACTGAAGCTTTCTTT CASSLNTGNTEAFF
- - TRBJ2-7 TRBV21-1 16 TGTGCCAGCAGCAAAGAGGCGGGATACGCTCTGTACGAGCAGTACTTC CASSKEAGYALYEQYF
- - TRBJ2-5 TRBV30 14 TGTGCCTGCCGAGGGCAGGGGTACCAAGAGACCCAGTACTTC CACRGQGYQETQYF
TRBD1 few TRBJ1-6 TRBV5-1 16 TGCGCCAGCAGCTTGGATATTGGACAGGGGAATTCACCCCTCCACTTT CASSLDIGQGNSPLHF
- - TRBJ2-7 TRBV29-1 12 TGCAGCGTTGTTCAGGGTTTCTACGAGCAGTACTTC CSVVQGFYEQYF
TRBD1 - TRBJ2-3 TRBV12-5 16 TGTGCTAGTGGTGTCCGGGGACAGGGGGCGAGAGATACGCAGTATTTT CASGVRGQGARDTQYF
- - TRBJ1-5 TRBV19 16 TGTGCCAGTAGTATAGTTCGGACGGGCCGGGATCGTCCCCAGCATTTT CASSIVRTGRDRPQHF
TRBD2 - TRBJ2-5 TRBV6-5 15 TGTGCCAGCAGTTACTCTTGGACTAGCCAAGAGACCCAGTACTTC CASSYSWTSQETQYF
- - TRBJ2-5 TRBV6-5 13 TGTGCCAGCAGTTACGGGGGGCAAGAGACCCAGTACTTC CASSYGGQETQYF
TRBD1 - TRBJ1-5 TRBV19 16 TGTGCCAGTAGTATTGTCTGGGACAGGGCCCTACAGCCCCAGCATTTT CASSIVWDRALQPQHF
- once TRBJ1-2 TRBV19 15 TGTGCCAGTAGTGTGCGGGACCTAGCTAACTATGGCTACACCTTC CASSVRDLANYGYTF
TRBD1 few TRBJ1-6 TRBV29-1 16 TGCAGCGTGGCCGGACAGGGAGGTGCCTATAATTCACCCCTCCACTTT CSVAGQGGAYNSPLHF
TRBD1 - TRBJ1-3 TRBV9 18 TGTGCCAGCAGCGTCTCCACCGGGACAGCCTCCTCTGGAAACACCATATATTTT CASSVSTGTASSGNTIYF
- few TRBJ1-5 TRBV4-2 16 TGTGCCAGCAGCCAAGTCGAGGGTTATAGCAATCAGCCCCAGCATTTT CASSQVEGYSNQPQHF
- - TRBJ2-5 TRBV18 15 TGTGCCAGCTCACCCTGGACAGACGGAAAAGAGACCCAGTACTTC CASSPWTDGKETQYF
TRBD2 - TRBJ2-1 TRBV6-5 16 TGTGCCAGCAGCTACGGCGGGACTAGCGGGTACAATGAGCAGTTCTTC CASSYGGTSGYNEQFF
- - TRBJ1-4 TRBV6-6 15 TGTGCCAGCAGTTACGGAGATGCAACTAATGAAAAACTGTTTTTT CASSYGDATNEKLFF
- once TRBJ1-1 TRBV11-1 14 TGTGCCAGCAGCTTCGAGGCCAGCAACACTGAAGCTTTCTTT CASSFEASNTEAFF
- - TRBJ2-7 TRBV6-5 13 TGTGCCAGCAGGCCCGCAGGAGGCTACGAGCAGTACTTC CASRPAGGYEQYF
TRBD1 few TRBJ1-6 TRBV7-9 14 TGTGCCACCCGGAGGGGACAGCCAAATTCACCCCTCCACTTT CATRRGQPNSPLHF
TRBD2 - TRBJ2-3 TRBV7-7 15 TGTGCCAGCAGCCCAGGACTAGGCATAGCAGATACGCAGTATTTT CASSPGLGIADTQYF
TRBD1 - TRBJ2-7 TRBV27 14 TGTGCCAGCAGTCCGGACAGGGTATCCTACGAGCAGTACTTC CASSPDRVSYEQYF
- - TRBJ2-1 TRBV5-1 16 TGCGCCAGCAGCTTGGACGGGGTCAACTCCTACAATGAGCAGTTCTTC CASSLDGVNSYNEQFF
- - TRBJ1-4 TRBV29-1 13 TGCAGCGTTGGGGGGGGTGGCTGGGAAAAACTGTTTTTT CSVGGGGWEKLFF
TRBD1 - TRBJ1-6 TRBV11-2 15 TGTGCCAGCAGCGAGGGGACAGCAACTAATTCACCCCTCCACTTT CASSEGTATNSPLHF
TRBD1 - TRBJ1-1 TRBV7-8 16 TGTGCCAGCAGCCTCCAGGACAGGGGCGATTCCACTGAAGCTTTCTTT CASSLQDRGDSTEAFF
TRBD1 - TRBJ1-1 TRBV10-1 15 TGCGCCAGTAGAACAGGGGAGTCGCTGAACACTGAAGCTTTCTTT CASRTGESLNTEAFF
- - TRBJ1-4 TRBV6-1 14 TGTGCCAGCAGAGAGCCTAGCCCAAATGAAAAACTGTTTTTT CASREPSPNEKLFF
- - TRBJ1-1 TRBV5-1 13 TGCGCCAGCAGCTACCCAGGATACACTGAAGCTTTCTTT CASSYPGYTEAFF
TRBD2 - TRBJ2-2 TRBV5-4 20 TGTGCCAGCAGCTCATTCTTACCCGGGACTAGCGGGAGGTTCACCGGGGAGCTGTTTTTT CASSSFLPGTSGRFTGELFF
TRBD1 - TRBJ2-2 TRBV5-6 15 TGTGCCAGCAGCTTGGGGGACAGGGGCACCGGGGAGCTGTTTTTT CASSLGDRGTGELFF
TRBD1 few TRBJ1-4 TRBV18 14 TGTGCCAGCTCGACCGGGACAGGGGGACAGAAACTGTTTTTT CASSTGTGGQKLFF
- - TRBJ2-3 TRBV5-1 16 TGCGCCAGCAGCTTGGCGTCTCACGGGGGCACAGATACGCAGTATTTT CASSLASHGGTDTQYF
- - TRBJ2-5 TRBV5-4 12 TGTGCCAGCAGCTCGACAGAAGAGACCCAGTACTTC CASSSTEETQYF
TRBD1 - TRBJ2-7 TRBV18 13 TGTGCCAGCTCGACAGGGGCCCTCTACGAGCAGTACTTC CASSTGALYEQYF
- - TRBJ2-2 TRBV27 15 TGTGCCAGCTCCCCCGGGTTTGGGAACACCGGGGAGCTGTTTTTT CASSPGFGNTGELFF
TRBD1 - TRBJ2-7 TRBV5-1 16 TGCGCCAGCAGCTTGGGCGGACAGGGGGTAACCTACGAGCAGTACTTC CASSLGGQGVTYEQYF
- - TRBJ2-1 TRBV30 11 TGTGCCTGGAGTGTACCCACGGGGAGGTTCTTC CAWSVPTGRFF
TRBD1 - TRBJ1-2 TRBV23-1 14 TGCGCCAGCAGTCACAGGGGGTCGCGGTATGGCTACACCTTC CASSHRGSRYGYTF
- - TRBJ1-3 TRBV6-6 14 TGTGCCAGCAGTTACGTCGGGATAGGAAACACCATATATTTT CASSYVGIGNTIYF
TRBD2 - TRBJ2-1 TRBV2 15 TGTGCCAGCAGTGAAGCTCGGTGGGGGGGCAATGAGCAGTTCTTC CASSEARWGGNEQFF
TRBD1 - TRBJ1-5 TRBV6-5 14 TGTGCCAGCAGACCCGGGACAGAGAATCAGCCCCAGCATTTT CASRPGTENQPQHF
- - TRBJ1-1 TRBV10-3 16 TGTGCCATCAGTGACCTAGCGCGGGTCATGAACACTGAAGCTTTCTTT CAISDLARVMNTEAFF